These 29 T cell receptor beta chains were sequenced from one sample in a study of T cell repertoires in ileal Crohn's disease. Assay: immunoSEQ multiplex PCR; the TCRdb copy retains only in-frame clones and omits some. In the table there are under 12,000 clones, just under 75% of which are singletons. Documented time point: neoterminal ileum biopsy at postoperative endoscopy, about 6 months after surgery. Sequences were obtained from ileal tissue. These receptors all stem from an adult with Crohn's disease.

The chain is built from TRBV27 and TRBJ2-7; 8 bases agree with TRBD2. The CDR3 consists of 14 residues. From germline, CDR1 is MNHEY and CDR2 SMNVEV (reference sequence). J gave up 9 bases and V 3 bases, and 10 bases lay outside the gene matches. The CDR3 DNA reads as TGTGCCAGCAGTTTCTTCGGGGGGGTTGGGGGGCAGTACTTC. Translated: CASSFFGGVGGQYF.

The chain is built from TRBV4-1 and TRBJ1-3; D perhaps matches TRBD1 (5 bases). The CDR3 loop spans 17 amino acids. The germline gives CDR1 MGHRA, CDR2 YSYEKL. The V gene lost 4 bases and the J gene lost 3 bases, with 19 bases spanning the gap. CDR3 nucleotides: TGCGCCAGCAGCCGCTCCGGGGGGGAGAATTTTGGAAACACCATATATTTT. Amino acids: CASSRSGGENFGNTIYF.

This clone turned up a few times. At one of its ends the junction is not consistent with the germline gene, which may arise from a read error. The gene calls are TRBV27 and TRBJ2-4; D is unclear. Germline V lookup: CDR1 MNHEY, CDR2 SMNVEV (reference sequence). This CDR3 spans 14 amino acids. The CDR3 sequence: CASSPVPEKTIQYF. For the CDR3, the DNA is TGTGCCAGCAGTCCTGTCCCGGAGAAAACCATTCAGTACTTC.

The chain joins TRBV14 to TRBJ2-1, with 10 bases lining up with TRBD2. This CDR3 has 16 residues. The V gene's germline CDR1 is SGHDN and CDR2 FVKESK. The V segment lost 5 bases and the J segment 3 bases; nucleotides outside the gene matches: 7. The CDR3 sequence is CASSEEAGGVYNEQFF. In nucleotides, the CDR3 is TGTGCCAGCAGCGAGGAAGCGGGAGGGGTCTACAATGAGCAGTTCTTC.

V and J are TRBV6-5 and TRBJ2-7; TRBD2 agrees at 7 bases. Germline V lookup: CDR1 MNHEY, CDR2 SVGAGI. This CDR3 comprises 13 residues. V gave up 7 bases and J gave up 3 bases; unmatched junction bases: 6. The CDR3 nucleotides are TGTGCCAGCATCACCTGGGGGGGCTACGAGCAGTACTTC. This encodes CASITWGGYEQYF.

The V call is TRBV9, the J call TRBJ2-5, with 12 bases matching TRBD2. The junction had 4 bases not matched to a gene; V was cut back by 0 bases and J by 4 bases. Germline lookup yields CDR1 SGDLS and CDR2 YYNGEE. CDR3 size: 16 residues. This CDR3 is CASSVGLAGVGETQYF. The CDR3 DNA is TGTGCCAGCAGCGTAGGACTAGCGGGAGTTGGAGAGACCCAGTACTTC.

V is TRBV6-1 and J is TRBJ1-1; 10 nucleotides align to TRBD1. V shed 3 bases, J shed 5 bases, and the junction held 6 bases outside the gene matches. Germline lookup yields CDR1 MNHNS and CDR2 SASEGT. The CDR3 has 15 amino acids. CDR3 amino acids: CASSERTGGKTEAFF. CDR3 sequence (DNA): TGTGCCAGCAGTGAGAGGACAGGGGGGAAGACTGAAGCTTTCTTT.

The rearrangement uses TRBV6-5 and TRBJ1-2, with 7 bases identical to TRBD1. With 0 bases clipped from V and 6 bases from J, the junction kept 10 bases outside the gene matches. CDR1 is MNHEY and CDR2 is SVGAGI in the germline V gene. The CDR3 has 16 amino acids. In DNA, the CDR3 is TGTGCCAGCAGTTACTCTTACAGGGGAGTCGTCGATGGCTACACCTTC. It codes for CASSYSYRGVVDGYTF.

This clone was counted only a few times. The chain carries TRBV5-1 and TRBJ2-7; weak D call: TRBD1 (6 bases). Deletions cut 3 bases from V and 3 bases from J, with 16 bases between. Germline assignment: CDR1 SGHRS and CDR2 YFSETQ. The CDR3 spans 15 residues. DNA for the CDR3: TGCGCCAGCAGCTGGGCAGGGGCGGAAATCTACGAGCAGTACTTC. The encoded protein is CASSWAGAEIYEQYF.

This clone was seen only once. The chain employs TRBV18 and TRBJ2-7; TRBD1 agrees at 8 bases. Germline V gene lookup returns CDR1 KGHSH and CDR2 LQKENI. V shed 3 bases and J 7 bases; nucleotides not matched to a gene: 5. CDR3 length: 13 amino acids. The CDR3 loop reads CASSPATGGEQYF. The CDR3 nucleotides are TGTGCCAGCTCACCGGCTACAGGGGGAGAGCAGTACTTC.

The gene calls are TRBV4-2 and TRBJ2-7; 9 positions match TRBD2. The CDR3 sequence is 16 residues long. Trimming at V came to 0 bases and at J to 1 base, leaving 4 bases not matched to a gene. CDR1 is LGHNA, CDR2 YNFKEQ, per germline. Here the CDR3 reads CASSQDMTSGSYEQYF. The CDR3 DNA sequence: TGTGCCAGCAGCCAAGATATGACTAGCGGATCCTACGAGCAGTACTTC.

This sequence joins TRBV9 and TRBJ1-2, with 7 bases aligning to TRBD1. V dropped 2 bases and J dropped 6; count of bases not matched to a gene: 4. CDR1 is SGDLS and CDR2 is YYNGEE in the germline V gene. The CDR3 sequence is 13 residues long. The CDR3 sequence: CASSVRDSDGYTF. The CDR3 nucleotides read TGTGCCAGCAGCGTCCGGGACAGCGATGGCTACACCTTC. The complete variable domain, with remaining parts taken from reference TRBV9 and TRBJ1-2, reads DSGVTQTPKHLITATGQRVTLRCSPRSGDLSVYWYQQSLDQGLQFLIQYYNGEERAKGNILERFSAQQFPDLHSELNLSSLELGDSALYFCASSVRDSDGYTFGSGTRLTVV.

The chain links TRBV11-2 to TRBJ1-1; weak D call: TRBD1 (5 bases). With 5 bases removed from V and 6 bases from J, the gap between germline ends came to 19 bases. The germline CDR1 and CDR2 sequences are SGHAT and FQNNGV. The length of the CDR3 is 15 residues. CDR3 in amino acids: CASSPGMRGGSEAFF. The CDR3 DNA follows: TGTGCCAGCAGCCCAGGGATGAGAGGAGGGTCTGAAGCTTTCTTT.

This clone was detected only once. The chain recombines TRBV6-6 with TRBJ1-1; unclear D gene. The CDR3 is made up of 13 amino acids. The V gene's germline CDR1 is MNHNY and CDR2 SVGAGI (reference sequence). Trimming cost V 6 bases and J 0 bases, with 8 bases left between them. CDR3 in amino acids: CASRGFLNTEAFF. For the CDR3, the DNA is TGTGCCAGCAGGGGCTTTTTGAACACTGAAGCTTTCTTT.

This sequence joins TRBV7-9 and TRBJ2-7, with 10 bases identical to TRBD1. Losses at the gene ends were 3 bases for V and 6 bases for J; bases not matched to a gene: 5. The CDR3 extends over 14 amino acids. Germline values: CDR1 SEHNR, CDR2 FQNEAQ (reference sequence). DNA for the CDR3: TGTGCCAGCAGCTTTGGGGGACAGGGGTTCGAGCAGTACTTC. Translation: CASSFGGQGFEQYF. The full variable domain, completed using reference TRBV7-9 and TRBJ2-7, is DTGVSQNPRHKITKRGQNVTFRCDPISEHNRLYWYRQTLGQGPEFLTYFQNEAQLEKSRLLSDRFSAERPKGSFSTLEIQRTEQGDSAMYLCASSFGGQGFEQYFGPGTRLTVT.

This rearrangement joins TRBV18 to TRBJ1-1; TRBD1 might be the D (5 bases). The germline V and J ends were trimmed by 5 bases and 1 base, with 8 bases remaining between them. This CDR3 has 13 residues. Germline V gene sequence: CDR1 KGHSH, CDR2 LQKENI. Here the CDR3 DNA reads TGTGCCAGCTCAGTCGGACAGAACACTGAAGCTTTCTTT. It yields the protein CASSVGQNTEAFF.

This clone was detected a few times. The chain uses TRBV7-6 and TRBJ2-7; 13 nucleotides agree with TRBD2. Germline values: CDR1 SGHVS, CDR2 FNYEAQ. The CDR3 is made up of 17 amino acids. V shed 1 base and J 2 bases; nucleotides not matched to a gene: 5. CDR3 sequence (DNA): TGTGCCAGCAGCTTAGACCCCGGGACTAGCGGGACCTACGAGCAGTACTTC. It yields the protein CASSLDPGTSGTYEQYF.

This clone was picked up one time. CDR3: CASSQRAGGPRETQYF. The CDR3 DNA reads as TGTGCCAGCAGTCAGCGAGCGGGAGGGCCAAGGGAGACCCAGTACTTC. The rearrangement links TRBV13 to TRBJ2-5, with 10 bases matching TRBD2. Unmatched junction bases numbered 12, after V lost 6 bases and J lost 5 bases. From germline, CDR1 is PRHDT and CDR2 FYEKMQ (reference sequence). The CDR3 has 16 residues. The full variable domain, rest sourced from reference TRBV13 and TRBJ2-5, is AAGVIQSPRHLIKEKRETATLKCYPIPRHDTVYWYQQGPGQDPQFLISFYEKMQSDKGSIPDRFSAQQFSDYHSELNMSSLELGDSALYFCASSQRAGGPRETQYFGPGTRLLVL.

This sequence joins TRBV4-2 and TRBJ2-1; 9 bases agree with TRBD1. V dropped 4 bases and J dropped 9; count of bases not matched to a gene: 7. The CDR3 totals 14 residues. CDR1 LGHNA and CDR2 YNFKEQ come from the germline V gene. CDR3: CASSRDRVSGEQFF. In DNA form, the CDR3 reads TGTGCCAGCAGCCGGGACAGGGTGTCGGGTGAGCAGTTCTTC.

V is TRBV28 and J is TRBJ2-5; tentative D call: TRBD1 (6 bases). Germline V lookup: CDR1 MDHEN, CDR2 SYDVKM. The CDR3 loop spans 14 amino acids. Trimming took 5 bases from V and 6 from J, leaving 16 bases between them. The CDR3 here is CASSPPGDSQTQYF. In DNA form, the CDR3 reads TGTGCCAGCAGTCCACCAGGGGATAGTCAGACCCAGTACTTC.

The V call is TRBV27, the J call TRBJ2-2; perhaps TRBD2 as D (6 bases). V lost 4 bases, J lost 1 base, and 16 bases lay in between. Germline loops: CDR1 MNHEY, CDR2 SMNVEV (reference sequence). The CDR3 spans 17 residues. This CDR3 reads CASSSPGRRMNTGELFF. The CDR3 coding sequence is TGTGCCAGCAGTTCTCCAGGGAGGAGGATGAACACCGGGGAGCTGTTTTTT.

This clone was seen a few times. CDR3 nucleotide sequence: TGTGCCAGTAGTATAGATTTCACTGAAGAGACCCAGTACTTC. It is translated as CASSIDFTEETQYF. The gene calls are TRBV19 and TRBJ2-5; no clear D. Trimming took 0 bases from V and 3 from J, leaving 8 bases between them. Germline loops: CDR1 LNHDA, CDR2 SQIVND (reference sequence). The CDR3 runs to 14 residues.

This clone has more than one count but fewer than ten. The rearrangement uses TRBV29-1 and TRBJ2-1, with 7 bases fitting TRBD1. Trimming took 8 bases from V and 0 from J; bases not matched to a gene: 10. This CDR3 is 15 amino acids long. Per the germline V gene, CDR1 is SQVTM and CDR2 is ANQGSEA. The chain's CDR3 is CSHSTGLSSYNEQFF. DNA for the CDR3: TGCAGCCACTCGACAGGGCTTAGCTCCTACAATGAGCAGTTCTTC.

This clone occurred a few times. The chain recombines TRBV15 with TRBJ2-3; TRBD2 agrees at 10 bases. The CDR3 is made up of 16 amino acids. The V segment lost 3 bases and the J segment 0 bases; nucleotides outside the gene matches: 3. Per the germline V gene, CDR1 is LNHNV and CDR2 is YYDKDF (reference sequence). CDR3 in DNA: TGTGCCACCAGCAGCCGGACTAGCGGAAGCACAGATACGCAGTATTTT. Amino acids: CATSSRTSGSTDTQYF. Variable domain in full (rest from reference TRBV15 and TRBJ2-3): DAMVIQNPRYQVTQFGKPVTLSCSQTLNHNVMYWYQQKSSQAPKLLFHYYDKDFNNEADTPDNFQSRRPNTSFCFLDIRSPGLGDTAMYLCATSSRTSGSTDTQYFGPGTRLTVL.

The chain recombines TRBV6-5 with TRBJ2-3, with no clear D. V lost 6 bases, J lost 6 bases, and 10 bases lay in between. CDR1 is MNHEY and CDR2 is SVGAGI in the germline V gene. The CDR3 contains 12 residues. The DNA for the CDR3 is TGTGCCAGCAGCTCCGTCCTTGATACGCAGTATTTT. This sequence encodes CASSSVLDTQYF.

V and J are TRBV7-2 and TRBJ1-1; 7 positions agree with TRBD1. The CDR3 covers 16 residues. J was trimmed by 1 base and V by 5 bases; bases with no gene match: 10. Germline V CDR1 and CDR2: SGHTA, FQGNSA. CDR3 bases: TGTGCCAGCAGCAGATTGACAGGGTGGGAGAACACTGAAGCTTTCTTT. Amino acids: CASSRLTGWENTEAFF.

J is TRBJ1-2 and V is TRBV7-2; D gene unclear. The CDR3 extends over 14 amino acids. The germline CDR1 and CDR2 sequences are SGHTA and FQGNSA. Trimming left V 9 bases short and J 1 base short, with 15 bases between. The CDR3 reads CASMDGENNYGYTF. CDR3 DNA: TGTGCCAGTATGGACGGGGAGAATAACTATGGCTACACCTTC.

V usage is TRBV30 and J usage is TRBJ2-7; TRBD2 aligns across 13 bases. Germline V lookup: CDR1 GTSNPN, CDR2 SVGIG (reference sequence). The CDR3 sequence is 16 residues long. The V segment lost 5 bases and the J segment 6 bases; nucleotides outside the gene matches: 13. As DNA, the CDR3 is TGTGCCTGGGGGCTACTAGCGGGAGGGCTCGGTCGCGAGCAGTACTTC. Translating gives CAWGLLAGGLGREQYF.

This clone turned up a few times. At one boundary the junction diverges from the germline segment, which might be a read error. The genes are TRBV6-5 and TRBJ2-7; 8 nucleotides agree with TRBD1. Per germline, CDR1 MNHEY and CDR2 SVGAGI. The CDR3 length is 15 residues. Here the CDR3 DNA reads TGTGCCAGCAGTCACTCCCCGACAGGGGCCTACGAGCAGTACTTC. Translating it yields CASSHSPTGAYEQYF.